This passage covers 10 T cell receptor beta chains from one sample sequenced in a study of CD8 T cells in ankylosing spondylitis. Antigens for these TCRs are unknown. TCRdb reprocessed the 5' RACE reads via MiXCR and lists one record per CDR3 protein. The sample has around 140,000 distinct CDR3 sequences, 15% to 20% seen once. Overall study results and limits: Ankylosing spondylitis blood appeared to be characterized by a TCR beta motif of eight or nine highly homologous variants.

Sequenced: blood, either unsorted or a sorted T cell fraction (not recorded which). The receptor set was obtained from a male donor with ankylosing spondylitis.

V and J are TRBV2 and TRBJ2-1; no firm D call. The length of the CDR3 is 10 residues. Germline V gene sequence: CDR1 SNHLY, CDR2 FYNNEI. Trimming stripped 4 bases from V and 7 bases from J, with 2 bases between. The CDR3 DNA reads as TGTGCCAGCAGTGCAAATGAGCAGTTCTTC. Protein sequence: CASSANEQFF.

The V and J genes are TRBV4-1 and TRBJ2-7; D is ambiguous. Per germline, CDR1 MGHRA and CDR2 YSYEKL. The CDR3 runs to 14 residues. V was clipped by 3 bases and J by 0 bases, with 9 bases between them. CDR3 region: CASSQADSSYEQYF. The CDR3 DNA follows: TGCGCCAGCAGCCAGGCGGATAGCTCCTACGAGCAGTACTTC.

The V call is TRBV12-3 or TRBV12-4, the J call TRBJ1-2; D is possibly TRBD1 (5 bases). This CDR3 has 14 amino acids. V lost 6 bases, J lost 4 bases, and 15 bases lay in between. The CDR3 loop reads CASSPRGGIYGYTF. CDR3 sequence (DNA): TGTGCCAGCAGCCCAAGGGGCGGAATCTATGGCTACACCTTC.

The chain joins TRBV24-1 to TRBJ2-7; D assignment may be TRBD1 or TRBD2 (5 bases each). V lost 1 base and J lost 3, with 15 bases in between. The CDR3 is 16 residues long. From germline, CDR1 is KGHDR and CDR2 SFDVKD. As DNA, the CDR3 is TGTGCCACCAGTGATTTCGACAAAAGAGGGGTCTACGAGCAGTACTTC. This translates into CATSDFDKRGVYEQYF.

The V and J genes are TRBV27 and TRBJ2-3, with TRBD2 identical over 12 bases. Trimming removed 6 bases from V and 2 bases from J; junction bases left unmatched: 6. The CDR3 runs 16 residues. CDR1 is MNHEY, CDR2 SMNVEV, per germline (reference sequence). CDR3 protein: CASRLAGGGITDTQYF. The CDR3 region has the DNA TGTGCCAGCAGGCTAGCGGGAGGGGGGATCACAGATACGCAGTATTTT.

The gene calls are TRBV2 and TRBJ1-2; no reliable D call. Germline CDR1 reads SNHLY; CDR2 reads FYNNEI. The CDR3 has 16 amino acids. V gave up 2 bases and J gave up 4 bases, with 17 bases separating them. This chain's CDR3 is CASSESSGPAGYGYTF. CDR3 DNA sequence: TGTGCCAGCAGTGAATCTAGCGGCCCAGCGGGCTATGGCTACACCTTC.

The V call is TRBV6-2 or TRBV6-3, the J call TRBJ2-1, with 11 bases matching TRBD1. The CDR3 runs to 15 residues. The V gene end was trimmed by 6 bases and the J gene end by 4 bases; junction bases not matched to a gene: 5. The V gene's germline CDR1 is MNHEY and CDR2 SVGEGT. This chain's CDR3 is CASSPDRGQYNEQFF. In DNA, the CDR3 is TGTGCCAGCAGCCCGGACAGGGGGCAATACAATGAGCAGTTCTTC.

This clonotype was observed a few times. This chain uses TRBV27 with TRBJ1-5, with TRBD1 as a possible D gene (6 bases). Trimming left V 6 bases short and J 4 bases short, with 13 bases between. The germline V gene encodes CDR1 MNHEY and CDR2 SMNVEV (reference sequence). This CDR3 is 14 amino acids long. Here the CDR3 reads CASSPQGWNQPQHF. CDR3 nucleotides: TGTGCCAGCAGCCCACAGGGATGGAATCAGCCCCAGCATTTT.

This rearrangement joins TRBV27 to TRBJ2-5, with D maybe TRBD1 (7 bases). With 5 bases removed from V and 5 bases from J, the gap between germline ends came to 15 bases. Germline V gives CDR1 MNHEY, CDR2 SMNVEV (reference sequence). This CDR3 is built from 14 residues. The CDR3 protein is CASSVMAGGETQYF. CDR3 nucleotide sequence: TGTGCCAGCAGTGTAATGGCAGGGGGGGAGACCCAGTACTTC.

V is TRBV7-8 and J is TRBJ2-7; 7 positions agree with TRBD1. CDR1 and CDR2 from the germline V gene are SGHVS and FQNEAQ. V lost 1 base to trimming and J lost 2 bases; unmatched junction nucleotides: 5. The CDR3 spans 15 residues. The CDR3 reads CASSLVRRGTYEQYF. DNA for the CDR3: TGTGCCAGCAGCTTAGTTCGCAGGGGGACCTACGAGCAGTACTTC.